These T cell receptor beta chains were read from a single sample in a study of CD8 T cells in Susac syndrome. TCRdb recomputed calls from the immunoSEQ multiplex PCR reads with MiXCR, one row per CDR3 protein. The data contain a few hundred thousand distinct CDR3 sequences, about 93% of them singletons. What was sequenced was CD8+ T cells from PBMCs. These receptors all come from a human donor with multiple sclerosis. Each CDR3 is given with its conserved first and last residue. D genes are given only for firm matches. The size of a clone is reported for some rows only, either as once, few or many, or as a class for expanded clones.

J: TRBJ2-5; size: NA; V: TRBV13; D: NA; CDR3: CASSLNRGGLPTETQYF; DNA: TGTGCCAGCAGCTTAAACAGGGGAGGGCTACCTACGGAGACCCAGTACTTC
J: TRBJ1-1; size: NA; V: TRBV4-2; D: TRBD1; CDR3: CASSQGIGTGGFNTEAFF; DNA: TGTGCCAGCAGCCAAGGTATCGGGACAGGGGGTTTTAACACTGAAGCTTTCTTT
J: TRBJ2-1; size: NA; V: TRBV24-1; D: TRBD2; CDR3: CATSAQTSGDNEQFF; DNA: TGTGCCACCAGTGCCCAGACTAGCGGGGACAATGAGCAGTTCTTC
J: TRBJ2-1; size: NA; V: TRBV5-8; D: NA; CDR3: CASSLGGSPHNEQFF; DNA: TGTGCCAGCAGCTTGGGCGGGTCCCCCCACAATGAGCAGTTCTTC
J: TRBJ2-2; size: few; V: TRBV3-1; D: TRBD1; CDR3: CASRPGTANTGELFF; DNA: TGTGCCAGCAGACCCGGGACAGCGAACACCGGGGAGCTGTTTTTT
J: TRBJ2-3; size: NA; V: TRBV13; D: NA; CDR3: CASSQHTDTQYF; DNA: TGTGCCAGCAGCCAACACACAGATACGCAGTATTTT
J: TRBJ1-2; size: NA; V: TRBV6-6; D: NA; CDR3: CASLGPPSYGYTF; DNA: TGTGCCAGCTTGGGGCCCCCTTCCTATGGCTACACCTTC
J: TRBJ2-1; size: once; V: TRBV7-8; D: TRBD2; CDR3: CASSYLAAGGHDEQFF; DNA: TGTGCCAGCAGCTACCTAGCGGCGGGGGGGCATGATGAGCAGTTCTTC
J: TRBJ1-6; size: NA; V: TRBV19; D: TRBD1; CDR3: CASSIAGQGGNSPLHF; DNA: TGTGCCAGTAGTATTGCTGGACAGGGAGGAAATTCACCCCTCCACTTT
J: TRBJ2-7; size: NA; V: TRBV5-1; D: TRBD1; CDR3: CASRTGGGYEQYF; DNA: TGCGCCAGCAGAACAGGGGGCGGCTACGAGCAGTACTTC
J: TRBJ2-7; size: NA; V: TRBV11-2; D: NA; CDR3: CASSAGQLLEEQYF; DNA: TGTGCCAGCAGCGCCGGACAGCTCCTGGAAGAGCAGTACTTC
J: TRBJ1-2; size: NA; V: TRBV19; D: NA; CDR3: CASSIGWGHGYTF; DNA: TGTGCCAGTAGTATTGGCTGGGGACATGGCTACACCTTC
J: TRBJ1-3; size: once; V: TRBV30; D: TRBD1; CDR3: CAWSSDSGQGTIYF; DNA: TGTGCCTGGTCATCGGATTCCGGACAGGGGACCATATATTTT
J: TRBJ2-7; size: once; V: TRBV4-1; D: TRBD1; CDR3: CASSQDEDRGGDEQYF; DNA: TGCGCCAGCAGCCAAGATGAGGACAGGGGTGGGGACGAGCAGTACTTC
J: TRBJ2-1; size: NA; V: TRBV6-5; D: TRBD2; CDR3: CASSYRWGGESDDEQFF; DNA: TGTGCCAGCAGTTACCGGTGGGGGGGGGAATCGGACGATGAGCAGTTCTTC
J: TRBJ1-5; size: NA; V: TRBV19; D: TRBD1; CDR3: CASSIDLTGDQPQHF; DNA: TGTGCCAGTAGTATAGATCTAACAGGGGATCAGCCCCAGCATTTT
J: TRBJ1-6; size: NA; V: TRBV13; D: TRBD1; CDR3: CASSPQGARGGSPLHF; DNA: TGTGCCAGCAGCCCACAGGGGGCACGCGGAGGTTCACCCCTCCACTTT
J: TRBJ2-5; size: NA; V: TRBV30; D: TRBD1; CDR3: CANSIPETGDQETQYF; DNA: TGTGCCAATTCCATTCCTGAGACAGGGGACCAAGAGACCCAGTACTTC
J: TRBJ2-4; size: NA; V: TRBV6-2/TRBV6-3; D: NA; CDR3: CASSYNGIQYF; DNA: TGTGCCAGCAGTTACAATGGGATTCAGTACTTC
J: TRBJ2-3; size: NA; V: TRBV27; D: TRBD2; CDR3: CASSSWTSESTDTQYF; DNA: TGTGCCAGCAGTTCTTGGACTAGCGAGAGCACAGATACGCAGTATTTT
J: TRBJ2-1; size: NA; V: TRBV12-3/TRBV12-4; D: NA; CDR3: CASSNLGSRENEQFF; DNA: TGTGCCAGCAGCAACCTGGGCAGTCGGGAAAATGAGCAGTTCTTC
J: TRBJ1-1; size: NA; V: TRBV6-1; D: NA; CDR3: CASSVRSGNTEAFF; DNA: TGTGCCAGCAGTGTCCGGTCCGGTAACACTGAAGCTTTCTTT
J: TRBJ2-7; size: NA; V: TRBV7-3; D: NA; CDR3: CASSKGGLGEQYF; DNA: TGTGCCAGCAGCAAGGGGGGCTTGGGCGAGCAGTACTTC
J: TRBJ1-2; size: once; V: TRBV7-9; D: TRBD1; CDR3: CASSPPLTGVGYTF; DNA: TGTGCCAGCAGCCCCCCCCTGACAGGGGTGGGCTACACCTTC
J: TRBJ2-5; size: NA; V: TRBV29-1; D: NA; CDR3: CSTGVAGGILQETQYF; DNA: TGCAGCACAGGGGTCGCGGGGGGTATTCTCCAAGAGACCCAGTACTTC
J: TRBJ2-3; size: once; V: TRBV15; D: NA; CDR3: CATSAFSTDTQYF; DNA: TGTGCCACCTCTGCGTTTAGCACAGATACGCAGTATTTT
J: TRBJ1-2; size: NA; V: TRBV29-1; D: NA; CDR3: CSMWTEHGYTF; DNA: TGCAGCATGTGGACCGAGCATGGCTACACCTTC
J: TRBJ2-3; size: NA; V: TRBV7-8; D: TRBD2; CDR3: CASSPPERGTDTQYF; DNA: TGTGCCAGCAGCCCCCCCGAGCGGGGAACAGATACGCAGTATTTT
J: TRBJ2-1; size: NA; V: TRBV4-3; D: NA; CDR3: CASSPRRGLGEQFF; DNA: TGCGCCAGCAGCCCCAGGAGGGGGCTGGGGGAGCAGTTCTTC
J: TRBJ1-1; size: NA; V: TRBV19; D: NA; CDR3: CASSIGQPATEAFF; DNA: TGTGCCAGTAGTATAGGACAGCCGGCCACTGAAGCTTTCTTT
J: TRBJ2-1; size: NA; V: TRBV10-3; D: NA; CDR3: CAISAPPKGGRYNEQFF; DNA: TGTGCCATCAGTGCACCCCCCAAGGGGGGCCGATACAATGAGCAGTTCTTC
J: TRBJ2-3; size: NA; V: TRBV9; D: NA; CDR3: CASSVGAMGTTDTQYF; DNA: TGTGCCAGCAGCGTCGGCGCGATGGGGACCACAGATACGCAGTATTTT
J: TRBJ2-7; size: NA; V: TRBV19; D: TRBD2; CDR3: CASSWAGGRSYEQYF; DNA: TGTGCCAGTAGTTGGGCGGGAGGCCGTTCCTACGAGCAGTACTTC
J: TRBJ2-7; size: NA; V: TRBV13; D: NA; CDR3: CASSTDNSYEQYF; DNA: TGTGCCAGCAGCACAGACAACTCCTACGAGCAGTACTTC
J: TRBJ1-2; size: NA; V: TRBV2; D: NA; CDR3: CASTQVYGYTF; DNA: TGTGCCAGCACTCAGGTCTATGGCTACACCTTC
J: TRBJ1-5; size: NA; V: TRBV5-6; D: NA; CDR3: CASSFGQGEGNQPQHF; DNA: TGTGCCAGCAGCTTCGGCCAGGGAGAGGGCAATCAGCCCCAGCATTTT
J: TRBJ2-2; size: NA; V: TRBV27; D: NA; CDR3: CASSLSPVLRPGELFF; DNA: TGTGCCAGCAGTTTATCCCCAGTCTTGCGGCCCGGGGAGCTGTTTTTT
J: TRBJ1-5; size: NA; V: TRBV21-1; D: NA; CDR3: CASSFGGTGGYWGNQPQHF; DNA: TGTGCCAGCAGCTTCGGCGGGACAGGGGGGTACTGGGGCAATCAGCCCCAGCATTTT
J: TRBJ2-1; size: NA; V: TRBV7-8; D: NA; CDR3: CASSFLLASNEQFF; DNA: TGTGCCAGCAGCTTCCTGCTAGCCTCAAATGAGCAGTTCTTC
J: TRBJ1-1; size: NA; V: TRBV29-1; D: TRBD1; CDR3: CSALGTGGLWNTEAFF; DNA: TGCAGCGCCCTCGGGACAGGGGGCTTATGGAACACTGAAGCTTTCTTT
J: TRBJ2-2; size: NA; V: TRBV9; D: NA; CDR3: CASSVVWGELFF; DNA: TGTGCCAGCAGCGTAGTATGGGGGGAGCTGTTTTTT
J: TRBJ2-3; size: NA; V: TRBV29-1; D: TRBD1; CDR3: CSVFLWDRGLRDTQYF; DNA: TGCAGCGTTTTTCTCTGGGACAGGGGACTTAGAGATACGCAGTATTTT
J: TRBJ2-2; size: NA; V: TRBV7-9; D: NA; CDR3: CASSLISSRDTGELFF; DNA: TGTGCCAGCAGCTTAATTTCGTCCAGAGACACCGGGGAGCTGTTTTTT
J: TRBJ1-1; size: NA; V: TRBV9; D: TRBD1; CDR3: CASSPPGQGPYTEAFF; DNA: TGTGCCAGCAGCCCACCGGGACAGGGACCCTACACTGAAGCTTTCTTT
J: TRBJ2-7; size: NA; V: TRBV6-5; D: TRBD2; CDR3: CASGTSPSYEQYF; DNA: TGTGCCAGCGGGACTAGTCCCTCCTACGAGCAGTACTTC
J: TRBJ2-3; size: NA; V: TRBV6-5; D: TRBD2; CDR3: CASKGLAGADTQYF; DNA: TGTGCCAGCAAGGGACTAGCGGGGGCAGATACGCAGTATTTT